The 9 T cell receptor beta chains given below trace back to one sample, sequenced in a study of shared clonotypes between healthy human individuals. This table comes from immunoSEQ multiplex PCR, and its TCRdb copy is limited to in-frame clones, with some not included. Of roughly 2.6 million clones listed, over 85% are singletons. The sequenced sample was naive CD4+ T cells sorted from blood. Subset defined: CD45RA+ positively selected. The receptors derive from a man between 18 and 35 years old in good health.

The rearrangement uses TRBV21-1 and TRBJ2-3; the DNA was not compared with TRBD2, the D call given in the table. TRBV21-1 is flagged as a pseudogene. The CDR3 has 19 amino acids. The CDR3 protein is CASSNLTSGTSFCTDTQYF. The DNA of the CDR3 is TGTGCCAGCAGCAACCTCACTAGCGGGACATCTTTTTGCACAGATACGCAGTATTTT.

This chain connects TRBV7-8 to TRBJ2-2, with D unclear. The V gene lost 1 base and the J gene lost 0 bases, with 6 bases spanning the gap. The CDR3 runs to 15 residues. Looked up from germline, CDR1 is SGHVS and CDR2 is FQNEAQ. The CDR3 sequence is CASSLVSANTGELFF. The CDR3 DNA follows: TGTGCCAGCAGCTTAGTCTCGGCGAACACCGGGGAGCTGTTTTTT.

Turning to this clone: Other DNA sequences in the same sample also yield this CDR3. The chain employs TRBV2 and TRBJ2-7; D is unresolved. V dropped 3 bases and J dropped 0 bases, with 3 bases sitting between them. Germline V CDR1 and CDR2: SNHLY, FYNNEI. This CDR3 has 12 residues. The CDR3 spells CASSDGSYEQYF. The CDR3 nucleotides are TGTGCCAGCAGTGACGGCTCCTACGAGCAGTACTTC.

This clone was counted a single time. The V call is TRBV7-9, the J call TRBJ1-1; the D gene is possibly TRBD1 (5 bases). This CDR3 contains 12 residues. Trimming left V 2 bases short and J 8 bases short, with 9 bases between. CDR1 is SEHNR, CDR2 FQNEAQ, per germline (reference sequence). The CDR3 loop is CASSLTDREAFF. The DNA of the CDR3 is TGTGCCAGCAGCTTAACCGACAGAGAAGCTTTCTTT.

This chain joins TRBV14 and TRBJ2-3, with D perhaps given as TRBD1 or TRBD2 (5 bases each). V was cut by 2 bases and J by 2 bases, with 11 bases left in between. The CDR3 consists of 15 residues. Germline V lookup: CDR1 SGHDN, CDR2 FVKESK. CDR3 residues: CASSQRGVNTDTQYF. The CDR3 region has the DNA TGTGCCAGCAGCCAACGAGGGGTGAACACAGATACGCAGTATTTT.

This CDR3 reads CASRSTGEKLFF. The CDR3 nucleotides read TGTGCCAGCAGGTCGACGGGGGAAAAACTGTTTTTT. The chain recombines TRBV6-5 with TRBJ1-4; D unresolved. The V end lost 6 bases, the J end lost 8 bases, and 10 bases lay between the germline ends. The CDR3 consists of 12 residues. Per the germline V gene, CDR1 is MNHEY and CDR2 is SVGAGI.

The rearrangement links TRBV11-2 to TRBJ2-7; either TRBD1 or TRBD2 may supply D (7 bases each). From germline, CDR1 is SGHAT and CDR2 FQNNGV. This CDR3 has 13 residues. The V end was cut by 5 bases, the J end by 7 bases, with 15 bases between. The CDR3: CASSRDRAGEQYF. For the CDR3, the DNA is TGTGCCAGCAGCCGGGACAGAGCGGGAGAGCAGTACTTC.

V is TRBV30 and J is TRBJ1-1, with TRBD1 as a possible D gene (5 bases). The CDR3 spans 12 residues. Looked up from germline, CDR1 is GTSNPN and CDR2 is SVGIG (reference sequence). Between the trimmed V and J ends, which lost 8 bases and 4 bases, there was a span of 14 bases. The CDR3 is CARKRGTTEAFF. The CDR3 nucleotides are TGTGCCCGTAAGCGGGGGACCACTGAAGCTTTCTTT.

The genes are TRBV7-8 and TRBJ1-1; 7 positions match TRBD1. The CDR3 runs to 15 residues. Germline trimming cut 5 bases from V and 2 bases from J; bases unmatched to any gene: 8. Germline CDR1 reads SGHVS; CDR2 reads FQNEAQ. CDR3 bases: TGTGCCAGCAGCCCGACCGGGACAGTCAACACTGAAGCTTTCTTT. Translation gives CASSPTGTVNTEAFF.